The 15 T cell receptor beta chains presented below share a single source sample, sequenced in a study of patients and donors after allogeneic stem cell transplantation. Via MiXCR, TCRdb re-called the RT-PCR reads, giving one row per CDR3 protein. The table lists approximately 210,000 distinct CDR3 sequences, more than 35% of them singletons. Sequencing was carried out using blood, either unsorted or a sorted T cell fraction (not recorded which). The receptor set was obtained from a human donor who was either an allogeneic HSCT recipient or a stem cell or donor lymphocyte infusion donor (not recorded which). It is not recorded whose cells these are; they may come from a transplant donor.

This clonotype occurred a few times. The chain couples TRBV5-6 to TRBJ2-7, with D perhaps TRBD1 (6 bases). The V gene's germline CDR1 is SGHDT and CDR2 YYEEEE. Trimming left V 4 bases short and J 5 bases short, with 19 bases between. This CDR3 is 15 amino acids long. CDR3 nucleotide sequence: TGTGCCAGCAGCGACCCAGGGGCAGGGGAAAACGAGCAGTACTTC. This encodes CASSDPGAGENEQYF.

The rearrangement joins TRBV20-1 to TRBJ2-7; the match to TRBD1 covers 10 bases. Germline values: CDR1 DFQATT, CDR2 SNEGSKA (reference sequence). CDR3 length: 16 amino acids. The junction had 10 bases not matched to a gene; V was cut back by 0 bases and J by 5 bases. CDR3 amino acids: CSAREKTGGIGNEQYF. DNA for the CDR3: TGCAGTGCTAGAGAAAAGACAGGGGGCATTGGGAACGAGCAGTACTTC.

The V call is TRBV7-9, the J call TRBJ1-6; D is unclear. Per the germline V gene, CDR1 is SEHNR and CDR2 is FQNEAQ (reference sequence). The CDR3 length is 11 residues. The V gene lost 1 base and the J gene lost 14 bases, with 6 bases spanning the gap. The CDR3 sequence: CASSLETALHF. DNA for the CDR3: TGTGCCAGCAGCTTAGAAACCGCCCTCCACTTT.

The chain uses TRBV7-6 and TRBJ2-3; weak D call: TRBD2 (6 bases). Germline V gene lookup returns CDR1 SGHVS and CDR2 FNYEAQ. With 5 bases removed from V and 2 bases from J, the gap between germline ends came to 17 bases. The CDR3 extends over 16 amino acids. In DNA, the CDR3 is TGTGCCAGCAGCCGGCTAGGCGGGGCAATCACAGATACGCAGTATTTT. Its protein product is CASSRLGGAITDTQYF.

The chain recombines TRBV7-9 with TRBJ1-4; D may be TRBD1 (6 bases). Trimming took 6 bases from V and 3 from J, leaving 14 bases between them. This CDR3 has 15 residues. Germline V gives CDR1 SEHNR, CDR2 FQNEAQ (reference sequence). The CDR3 nucleotides read TGTGCCAGCAGTCTTAAGACAGGCGCTAATGAAAAACTGTTTTTT. It codes for CASSLKTGANEKLFF.

This chain connects TRBV9 to TRBJ1-3; 7 bases align to TRBD1. Trimming removed 4 bases from V and 0 bases from J; junction bases left unmatched: 7. The CDR3 covers 16 residues. Germline CDR1 SGDLS, CDR2 YYNGEE. The CDR3 protein is CASSPDGTVSGNTIYF. In DNA, the CDR3 is TGTGCCAGCAGCCCAGACGGGACAGTCTCTGGAAACACCATATATTTT.

This clonotype was found a few times. V gene TRBV28 combines with J gene TRBJ1-4, with a tentative D call TRBD1 (5 bases). CDR3 length: 17 amino acids. Deletions cut 3 bases from V and 0 bases from J, with 14 bases between. Germline V CDR1 and CDR2: MDHEN, SYDVKM. The CDR3 region is CASSFSAGLATNEKLFF. The CDR3 bases are TGTGCCAGCAGTTTCTCGGCAGGGCTGGCAACTAATGAAAAACTGTTTTTT.

This rearrangement joins TRBV18 to TRBJ2-5, with 7 bases that match TRBD1. The germline CDR1 and CDR2 sequences are KGHSH and LQKENI. V trimming: 3 bases; J trimming: 1 base; junction bases outside the gene matches: 2. This CDR3 region has 14 residues. CDR3: CASSPGQIQETQYF. In DNA, the CDR3 is TGTGCCAGCTCACCGGGACAGATCCAAGAGACCCAGTACTTC.

This clonotype was observed a handful of times. The rearrangement uses TRBV7-9 and TRBJ1-6; D gene ambiguous. Germline CDR1 SEHNR, CDR2 FQNEAQ (reference sequence). CDR3 length: 14 residues. Between the trimmed V and J ends, which lost 5 bases and 4 bases, there was a span of 9 bases. DNA for the CDR3: TGTGCCAGCAGCCCCAGTATTTATAATTCACCCCTCCACTTT. Protein: CASSPSIYNSPLHF.

This clonotype turned up a few times. The chain recombines TRBV10-3 with TRBJ2-7; D gene ambiguous. Trimming took off 4 bases at V and 1 base at J, with 5 bases between the two ends. The CDR3 extends over 12 amino acids. Germline values: CDR1 ENHRY, CDR2 SYGVKD. The CDR3 DNA follows: TGTGCCATCAGTGCCCAGTCCTACGAGCAGTACTTC. It translates to CAISAQSYEQYF.

V and J are TRBV14 and TRBJ1-5; 8 bases agree with TRBD1. V shed 4 bases and J 4 bases; nucleotides not matched to a gene: 6. Germline CDR1 is SGHDN and CDR2 is FVKESK. This CDR3 has 15 residues. The CDR3 protein is CASSLSGQGNQPQHF. CDR3 in DNA: TGTGCCAGCAGCCTTTCCGGACAGGGAAATCAGCCCCAGCATTTT.

The sample holds a few counts of this clonotype. Here the CDR3 reads CASHSNYGYTF. CDR3 nucleotide sequence: TGCGCCAGCCATTCTAACTATGGCTACACCTTC. This rearrangement joins TRBV5-1 to TRBJ1-2; no definite D call. This CDR3 is 11 amino acids long. Trimming removed 7 bases at V and 0 bases at J, with 4 bases between. The germline CDR1 and CDR2 sequences are SGHRS and YFSETQ.

This clonotype showed up just a few times. The chain couples TRBV10-3 to TRBJ1-1, with 9 bases that match TRBD1. Losses at the gene ends were 6 bases for V and 4 bases for J; bases not matched to a gene: 12. Germline V gives CDR1 ENHRY, CDR2 SYGVKD. The CDR3 is made up of 16 amino acids. The CDR3 loop is CAISGPGQGGATEAFF. CDR3 nucleotide sequence: TGTGCCATCAGCGGTCCGGGACAGGGAGGAGCCACTGAAGCTTTCTTT.

The chain employs TRBV5-1 and TRBJ2-1; D might be TRBD1 or TRBD2, each matching 6 bases. The V end lost 4 bases, the J end lost 5 bases, and 10 bases lay between the germline ends. Germline V CDR1 and CDR2: SGHRS, YFSETQ. The CDR3 covers 13 residues. CDR3 bases: TGCGCCAGCAGCGGCGGGACAAACAATGAGCAGTTCTTC. Translating gives CASSGGTNNEQFF.

The rearrangement links TRBV20-1 to TRBJ2-7; 9 bases align to TRBD1. This CDR3 comprises 15 residues. Germline CDR1 is DFQATT and CDR2 is SNEGSKA (reference sequence). Unmatched junction bases numbered 10, after V lost 4 bases and J lost 3 bases. CDR3 sequence: CSATTYRGRLYEQYF. CDR3 nucleotides: TGCAGTGCTACGACCTACAGGGGGCGCCTCTACGAGCAGTACTTC.